The T cell receptor (beta chain) under discussion was sequenced for a study of Ad26.COV2.S vaccination and SARS-CoV-2 variants. On the study more broadly: Dosing was one shot or two shots 56 days apart.

Method: immunoSEQ multiplex PCR; TCRdb's copy keeps in-frame clones and lacks some. The sample records about 680,000 clones, 89% being singletons. Stated treatment: 15 to 20 received Ad26.COV2.S at low or high dose, single or two shots; about 5 received placebo; per-sample allocation not given. The samples date from day 63 after the first vaccine or placebo injection. Vaccination employed an Ad26 vector expressing the Wuhan-strain SARS-CoV-2 spike. The germline CDR1 and CDR2 sequences are SGDLS and YYNGEE. V lost 3 bases, J lost 3 bases, and 16 bases lay in between. This CDR3 has 15 amino acids. J is TRBJ2-7 and V is TRBV9; D may correspond to TRBD1 or TRBD2 (5 bases each). The sequencing used peripheral blood, collected in a trial of Ad26.COV2.S vaccine versus placebo. The source is a person between 18 and 60 years old who received the Ad26.COV2.S COVID-19 vaccine or a placebo. DNA of the CDR3: TGTGCCAGCAGCGCCGGGAAAGGGGCTCGCTACGAGCAGTACTTC. Protein: CASSAGKGARYEQYF.